This T cell receptor beta chain came from a study of blood T cell repertoires in COVID-19 (dated by TCRdb to about 2020). A note on the overall study: Collaborator samples came from the United States, Italy and Spain and covered acute and convalescent phases of COVID-19. Where available, HLA class I and class II types were obtained from metadata supplied by the sample provider rather than from assay-based typing. Sample metadata almost always included a de-identified subject ID, COVID-19 status, age in years and sex. The samples were drawn from two sources: the first 160 participants of the ongoing ImmuneRACE study, and 1,254 subjects contributed by 6 global collaborators. The repertoires were made available in a free public database intended to serve as a resource for research on the immune response to SARS-CoV-2. Subjects who had been exposed to COVID-19, were actively infected with it, or had recovered from it provided the deeply sampled blood TCRbeta repertoires that made up the dataset. The material from the prospective study consisted of cDNA or gDNA derived from T cells, B-cell-depleted T cells, or PBMCs. Summary of the overall study and its limitations: The amount of clinical and demographic metadata varied by source and participant and was provided uncurated.

The V end gives up 2 bases and the J end 4 bases, leaving 2 bases in the junction not matched to a gene. Including cysteine and phenylalanine, the CDR3 has 15 amino acids. Of the read, only the CDR3 DNA is kept; its 45 bases are in frame from base 1. CDR1 is given as SGHDN and CDR2 as FVKESK, both from the germline V gene. TCRbeta CDR3 regions were amplified from genomic DNA by means of the immunoSEQ Assay, a bias-controlled multiplex PCR. Per the original workflow: The number of nucleated cells in each sample was estimated from the amplification of reference gene primers within the assay. To quantify the absolute abundance of each unique TCRbeta CDR3 rearrangement, sequence reads were collapsed and filtered. For each sample, productive Simpson clonality was calculated as the square root of Simpson's diversity index over productive rearrangements. TCRdb mirrors the immuneACCESS table, restricted to in-frame sequences. Some clones are absent from its copies; in checked studies, under half trace to an unresolved V gene, and the reason for the others is unknown. V, J and clone size are taken as reported in that table, and D and trimming were inferred from the DNA itself. The table for this sample lists around 150,000 clones; approximately 86% of them were counted only once. Of the sample, 2.5% to 4% is held by the ten largest clones.

This clone was seen once. Its antigen has not been determined. No qualities accompany the bases; no much larger clone lies one base away. Collaborating institutions collected whole blood in K2EDTA tubes following their own protocols. For TCRbeta analysis, collaborator samples were shipped as frozen whole blood, as isolated PBMCs, or as DNA extracted from either sample type. The sequenced material came from peripheral blood. The receptor chain draws on TRBV14 and TRBJ2-1, with 10 middle bases fitting TRBD2. The source of this sequence is a man aged 65 to 79 with acute or convalescent COVID-19. CDR3 region: CASSQLAGDYNEQFF. The sequenced DNA is TGTGCCAGCAGCCAACTAGCGGGAGATTACAATGAGCAGTTCTTC.